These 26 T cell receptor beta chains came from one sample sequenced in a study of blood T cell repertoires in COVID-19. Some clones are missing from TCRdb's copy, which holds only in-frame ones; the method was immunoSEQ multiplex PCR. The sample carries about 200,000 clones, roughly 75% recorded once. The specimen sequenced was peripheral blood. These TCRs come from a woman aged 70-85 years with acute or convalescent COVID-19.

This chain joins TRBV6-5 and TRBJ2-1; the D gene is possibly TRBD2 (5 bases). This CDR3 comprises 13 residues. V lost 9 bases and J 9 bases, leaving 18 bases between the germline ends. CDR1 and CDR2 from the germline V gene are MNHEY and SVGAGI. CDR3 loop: CASPKTGLGEQFF. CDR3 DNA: TGTGCCAGTCCAAAAACGGGATTGGGTGAGCAGTTCTTC.

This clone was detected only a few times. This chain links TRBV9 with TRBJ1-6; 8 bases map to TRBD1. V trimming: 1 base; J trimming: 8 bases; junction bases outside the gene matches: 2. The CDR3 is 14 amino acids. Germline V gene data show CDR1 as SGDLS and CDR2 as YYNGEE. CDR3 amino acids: CASSVKTGDSPLHF. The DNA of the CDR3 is TGTGCCAGCAGCGTAAAGACAGGGGATTCACCCCTCCACTTT.

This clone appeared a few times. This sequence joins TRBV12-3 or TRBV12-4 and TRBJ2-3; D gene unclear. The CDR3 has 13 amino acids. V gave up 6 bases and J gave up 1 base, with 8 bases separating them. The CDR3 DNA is TGTGCCAGCAGATTAACAGGCACAGATACGCAGTATTTT. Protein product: CASRLTGTDTQYF.

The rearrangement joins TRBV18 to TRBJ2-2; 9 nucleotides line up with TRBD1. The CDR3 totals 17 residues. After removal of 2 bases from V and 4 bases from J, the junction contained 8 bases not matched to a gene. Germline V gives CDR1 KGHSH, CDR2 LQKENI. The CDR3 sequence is CASSPGQGHLGTGELFF. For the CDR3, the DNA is TGTGCCAGCTCACCAGGACAGGGGCACTTAGGCACCGGGGAGCTGTTTTTT.

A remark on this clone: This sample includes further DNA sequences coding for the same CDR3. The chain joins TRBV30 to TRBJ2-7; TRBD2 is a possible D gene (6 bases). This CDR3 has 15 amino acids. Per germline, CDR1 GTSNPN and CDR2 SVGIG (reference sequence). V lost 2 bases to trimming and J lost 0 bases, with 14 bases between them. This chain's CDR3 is CAWSPGTLSSYEQYF. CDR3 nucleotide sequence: TGTGCCTGGAGTCCCGGGACTTTAAGCTCCTACGAGCAGTACTTC.

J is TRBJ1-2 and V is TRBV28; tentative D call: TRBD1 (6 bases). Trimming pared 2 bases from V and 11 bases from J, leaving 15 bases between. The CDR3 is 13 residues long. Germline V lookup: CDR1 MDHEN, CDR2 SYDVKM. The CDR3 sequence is CASSLPGAGVYTF. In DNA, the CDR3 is TGTGCCAGCAGTTTACCAGGGGCTGGAGTGTACACCTTC.

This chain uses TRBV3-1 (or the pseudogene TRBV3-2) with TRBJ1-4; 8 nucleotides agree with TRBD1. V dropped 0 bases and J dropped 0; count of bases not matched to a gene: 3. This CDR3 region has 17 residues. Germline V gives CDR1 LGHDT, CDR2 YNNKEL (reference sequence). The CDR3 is CASSQETGAATNEKLFF. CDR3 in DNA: TGTGCCAGCAGCCAAGAGACAGGGGCCGCAACTAATGAAAAACTGTTTTTT.

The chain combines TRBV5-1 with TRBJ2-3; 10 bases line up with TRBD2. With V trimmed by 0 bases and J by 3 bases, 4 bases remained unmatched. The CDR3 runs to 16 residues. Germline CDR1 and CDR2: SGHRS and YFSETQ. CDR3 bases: TGCGCCAGCAGCTTGGGCAGCGGGAGGGGAACAGATACGCAGTATTTT. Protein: CASSLGSGRGTDTQYF.

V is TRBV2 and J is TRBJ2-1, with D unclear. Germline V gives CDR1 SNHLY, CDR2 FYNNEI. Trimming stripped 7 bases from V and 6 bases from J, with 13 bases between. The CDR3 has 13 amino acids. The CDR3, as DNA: TGTGCCAGCAACCGCGACTCCCCCAATGAGCAGTTCTTC. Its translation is CASNRDSPNEQFF. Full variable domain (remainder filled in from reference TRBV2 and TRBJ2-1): EPEVTQTPSHQVTQMGQEVILRCVPISNHLYFYWYRQILGQKVEFLVSFYNNEISEKSEIFDDQFSVERPDGSNFTLKIRSTKLEDSAMYFCASNRDSPNEQFFGPGTRLTVL.

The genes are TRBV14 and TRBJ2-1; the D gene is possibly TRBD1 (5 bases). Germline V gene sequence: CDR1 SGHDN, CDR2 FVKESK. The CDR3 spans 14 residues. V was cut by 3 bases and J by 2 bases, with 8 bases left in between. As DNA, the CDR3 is TGTGCCAGCAGCCATTGGGGCCCCTACAATGAGCAGTTCTTC. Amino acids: CASSHWGPYNEQFF.

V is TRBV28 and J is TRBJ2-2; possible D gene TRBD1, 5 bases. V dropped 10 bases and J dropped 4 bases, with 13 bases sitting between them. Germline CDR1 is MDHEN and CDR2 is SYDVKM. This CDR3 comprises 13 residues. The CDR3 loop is CATALDSTGELFF. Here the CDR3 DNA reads TGTGCCACCGCCCTCGACAGCACCGGGGAGCTGTTTTTT.

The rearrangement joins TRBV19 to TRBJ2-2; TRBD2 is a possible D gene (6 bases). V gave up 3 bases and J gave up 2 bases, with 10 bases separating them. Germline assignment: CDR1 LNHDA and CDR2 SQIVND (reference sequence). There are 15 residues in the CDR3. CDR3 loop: CASSIPSVNTGELFF. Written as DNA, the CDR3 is TGTGCCAGTAGTATCCCTAGCGTTAACACCGGGGAGCTGTTTTTT.

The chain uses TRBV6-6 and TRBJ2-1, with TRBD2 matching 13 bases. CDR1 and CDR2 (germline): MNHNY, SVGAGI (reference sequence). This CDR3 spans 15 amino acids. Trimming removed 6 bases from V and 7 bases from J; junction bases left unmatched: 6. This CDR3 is CASRIGLAGANEQFF. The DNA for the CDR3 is TGTGCCAGCAGAATAGGACTAGCGGGAGCTAATGAGCAGTTCTTC.

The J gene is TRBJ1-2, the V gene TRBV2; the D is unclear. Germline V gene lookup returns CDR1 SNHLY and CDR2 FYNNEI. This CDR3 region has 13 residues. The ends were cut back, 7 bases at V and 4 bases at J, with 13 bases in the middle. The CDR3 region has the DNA TGTGCCAGCAAGGCAGACTCCGTCTATGGCTACACCTTC. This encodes CASKADSVYGYTF.

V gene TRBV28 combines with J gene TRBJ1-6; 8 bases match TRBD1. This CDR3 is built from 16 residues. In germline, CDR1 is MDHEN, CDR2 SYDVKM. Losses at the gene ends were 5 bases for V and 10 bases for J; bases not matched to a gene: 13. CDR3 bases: TGTGCCAGCAGTCCCCCGTTCGGACAGGGAAGCTCACCCCTCCACTTT. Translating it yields CASSPPFGQGSSPLHF.

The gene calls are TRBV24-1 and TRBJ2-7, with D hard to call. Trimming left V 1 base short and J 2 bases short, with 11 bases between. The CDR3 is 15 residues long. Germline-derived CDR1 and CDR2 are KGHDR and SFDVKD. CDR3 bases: TGTGCCACCAGTGATTTATGGGCTCAAACCTACGAGCAGTACTTC. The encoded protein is CATSDLWAQTYEQYF.

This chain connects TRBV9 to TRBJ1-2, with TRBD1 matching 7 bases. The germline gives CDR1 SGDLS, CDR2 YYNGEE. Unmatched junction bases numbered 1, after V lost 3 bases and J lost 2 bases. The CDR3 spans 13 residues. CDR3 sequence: CASSETGNYGYTF. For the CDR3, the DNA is TGTGCCAGCAGCGAGACAGGGAACTATGGCTACACCTTC.

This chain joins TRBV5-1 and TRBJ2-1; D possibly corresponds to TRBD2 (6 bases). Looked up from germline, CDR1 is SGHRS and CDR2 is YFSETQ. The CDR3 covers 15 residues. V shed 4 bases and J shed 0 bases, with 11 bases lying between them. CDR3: CASSLLASSYNEQFF. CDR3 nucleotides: TGCGCCAGCAGCCTACTAGCAAGCTCCTACAATGAGCAGTTCTTC.

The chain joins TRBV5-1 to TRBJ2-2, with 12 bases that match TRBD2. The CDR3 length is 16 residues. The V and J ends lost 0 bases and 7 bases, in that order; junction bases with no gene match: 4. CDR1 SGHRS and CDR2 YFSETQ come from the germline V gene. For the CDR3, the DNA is TGCGCCAGCAGCTTGGAGCTAGCGGGAGGGATCGGGGAGCTGTTTTTT. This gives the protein CASSLELAGGIGELFF. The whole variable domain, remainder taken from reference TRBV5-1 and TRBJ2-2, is KAGVTQTPRYLIKTRGQQVTLSCSPISGHRSVSWYQQTPGQGLQFLFEYFSETQRNKGNFPGRFSGRQFSNSRSEMNVSTLELGDSALYLCASSLELAGGIGELFFGEGSRLTVL.

CDR3 bases: TGTGCCAGCAGCACTCGGACTAGCGGGATCTACAATGAGCAGTTCTTC. As protein: CASSTRTSGIYNEQFF. This chain uses TRBV3-1 (or the pseudogene TRBV3-2) with TRBJ2-1, with 12 bases identical to TRBD2. The CDR3 runs 16 residues. V dropped 5 bases and J dropped 3; count of bases not matched to a gene: 5. CDR1 and CDR2 (germline): LGHDT, YNNKEL (reference sequence).

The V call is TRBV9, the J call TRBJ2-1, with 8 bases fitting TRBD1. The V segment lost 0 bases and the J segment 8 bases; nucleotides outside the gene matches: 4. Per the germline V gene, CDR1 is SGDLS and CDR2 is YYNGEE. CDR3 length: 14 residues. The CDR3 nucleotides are TGTGCCAGCAGCGTAGACAGGGGGTACGATGAGCAGTTCTTC. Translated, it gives CASSVDRGYDEQFF.

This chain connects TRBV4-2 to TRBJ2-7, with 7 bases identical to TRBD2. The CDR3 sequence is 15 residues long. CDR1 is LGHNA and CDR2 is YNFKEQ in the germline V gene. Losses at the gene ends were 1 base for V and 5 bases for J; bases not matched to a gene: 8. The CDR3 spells CASSQVAGESHEQYF. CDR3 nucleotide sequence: TGTGCCAGCAGCCAAGTGGCGGGAGAATCCCACGAGCAGTACTTC.

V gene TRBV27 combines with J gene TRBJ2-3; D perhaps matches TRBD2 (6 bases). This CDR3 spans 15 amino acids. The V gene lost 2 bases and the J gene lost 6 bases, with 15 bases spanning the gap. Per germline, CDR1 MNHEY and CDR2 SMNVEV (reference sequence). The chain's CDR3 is CASSLGLAGGDTQYF. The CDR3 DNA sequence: TGTGCCAGCAGTTTAGGGCTAGCTGGAGGGGATACGCAGTATTTT.

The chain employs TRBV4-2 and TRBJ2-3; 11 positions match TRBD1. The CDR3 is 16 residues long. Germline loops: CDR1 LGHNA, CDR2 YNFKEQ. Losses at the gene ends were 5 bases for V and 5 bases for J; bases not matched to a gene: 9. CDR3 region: CASSRSGGTGGDTQYF. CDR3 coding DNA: TGTGCCAGCAGCAGGTCAGGTGGGACAGGGGGAGATACGCAGTATTTT.

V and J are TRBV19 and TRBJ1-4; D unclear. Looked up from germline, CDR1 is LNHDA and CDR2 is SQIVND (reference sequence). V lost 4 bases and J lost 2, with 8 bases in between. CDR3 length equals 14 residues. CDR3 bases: TGTGCCAGTAGTAACAGTGCGACTAATGAAAAACTGTTTTTT. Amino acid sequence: CASSNSATNEKLFF.

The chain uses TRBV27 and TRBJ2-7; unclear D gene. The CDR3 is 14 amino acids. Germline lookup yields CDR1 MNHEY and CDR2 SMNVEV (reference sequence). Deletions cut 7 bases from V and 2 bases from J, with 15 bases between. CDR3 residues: CASKMNRVAYEQYF. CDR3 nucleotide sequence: TGTGCCAGCAAGATGAACCGGGTTGCCTACGAGCAGTACTTC.